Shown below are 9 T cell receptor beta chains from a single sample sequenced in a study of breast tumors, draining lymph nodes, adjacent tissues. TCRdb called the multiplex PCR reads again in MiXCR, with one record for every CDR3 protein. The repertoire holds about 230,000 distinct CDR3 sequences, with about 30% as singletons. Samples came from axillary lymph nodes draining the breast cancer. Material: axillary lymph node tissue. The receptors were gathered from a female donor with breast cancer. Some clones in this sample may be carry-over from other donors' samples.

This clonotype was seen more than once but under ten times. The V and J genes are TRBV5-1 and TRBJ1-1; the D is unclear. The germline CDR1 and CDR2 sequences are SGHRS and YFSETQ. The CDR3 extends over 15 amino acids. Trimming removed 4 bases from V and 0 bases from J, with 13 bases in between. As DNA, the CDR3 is TGCGCCAGCAGCCGGCAAGGGTCAGTGAACACTGAAGCTTTCTTT. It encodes CASSRQGSVNTEAFF.

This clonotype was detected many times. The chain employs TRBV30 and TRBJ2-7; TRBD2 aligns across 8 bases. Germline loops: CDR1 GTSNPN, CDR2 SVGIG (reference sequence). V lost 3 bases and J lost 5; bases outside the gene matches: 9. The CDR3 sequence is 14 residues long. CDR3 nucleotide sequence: TGTGCCTGGAGCTTGGGAGCGGGAGAGCACGAGCAGTACTTC. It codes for CAWSLGAGEHEQYF. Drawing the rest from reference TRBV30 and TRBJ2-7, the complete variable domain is SQTIHQWPATLVQPVGSPLSLECTVEGTSNPNLYWYRQAAGRGLQLLFYSVGIGQISSEVPQNLSASRPQDRQFILSSKKLLLSDSGFYLCAWSLGAGEHEQYFGPGTRLTVT.

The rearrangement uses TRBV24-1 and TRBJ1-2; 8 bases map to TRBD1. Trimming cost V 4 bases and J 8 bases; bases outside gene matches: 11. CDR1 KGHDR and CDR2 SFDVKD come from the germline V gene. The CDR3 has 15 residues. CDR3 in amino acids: CATSEPGQDPRGYTF. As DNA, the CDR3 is TGTGCCACCAGTGAACCGGGACAGGACCCCAGGGGCTACACCTTC.

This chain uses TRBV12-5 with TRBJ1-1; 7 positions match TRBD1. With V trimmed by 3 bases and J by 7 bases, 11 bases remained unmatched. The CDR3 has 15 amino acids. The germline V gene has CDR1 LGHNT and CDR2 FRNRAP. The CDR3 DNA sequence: TGTGCTAGTGGTTTACGAGGTAGGGGGCGCGGTGAAGCTTTCTTT. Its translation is CASGLRGRGRGEAFF.

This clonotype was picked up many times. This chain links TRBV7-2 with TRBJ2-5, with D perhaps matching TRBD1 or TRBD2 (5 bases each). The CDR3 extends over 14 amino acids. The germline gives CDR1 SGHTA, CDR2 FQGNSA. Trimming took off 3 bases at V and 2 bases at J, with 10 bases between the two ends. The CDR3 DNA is TGTGCCAGCAGCTTTCTAGGGACGCAAGAGACCCAGTACTTC. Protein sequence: CASSFLGTQETQYF.

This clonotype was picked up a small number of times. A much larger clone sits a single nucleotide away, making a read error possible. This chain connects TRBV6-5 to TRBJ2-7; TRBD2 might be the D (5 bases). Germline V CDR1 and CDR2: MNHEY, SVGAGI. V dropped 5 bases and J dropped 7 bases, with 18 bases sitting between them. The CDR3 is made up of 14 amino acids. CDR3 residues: CASSHRALGSEQYF. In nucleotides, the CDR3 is TGTGCCAGCAGTCATCGGGCCCTTGGGAGTGAGCAGTACTTC.

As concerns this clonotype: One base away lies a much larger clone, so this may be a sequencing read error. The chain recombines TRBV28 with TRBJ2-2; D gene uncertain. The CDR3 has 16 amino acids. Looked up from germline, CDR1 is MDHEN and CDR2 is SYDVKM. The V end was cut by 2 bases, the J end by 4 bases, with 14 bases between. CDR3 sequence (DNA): TGTGCCAGCAGTTTACTGGGCAGTGGAAGCACCGGGGAGCTGTTTTTT. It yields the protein CASSLLGSGSTGELFF.

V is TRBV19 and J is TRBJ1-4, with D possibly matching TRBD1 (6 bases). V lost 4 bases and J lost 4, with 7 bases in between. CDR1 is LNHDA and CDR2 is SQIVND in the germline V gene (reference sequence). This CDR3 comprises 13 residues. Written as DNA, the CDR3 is TGTGCCAGTAGTACGACAGGTAATGAAAAACTGTTTTTT. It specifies CASSTTGNEKLFF. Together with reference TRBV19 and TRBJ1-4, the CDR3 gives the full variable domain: DGGITQSPKYLFRKEGQNVTLSCEQNLNHDAMYWYRQDPGQGLRLIYYSQIVNDFQKGDIAEGYSVSREKKESFPLTVTSAQKNPTAFYLCASSTTGNEKLFFGSGTQLSVL.

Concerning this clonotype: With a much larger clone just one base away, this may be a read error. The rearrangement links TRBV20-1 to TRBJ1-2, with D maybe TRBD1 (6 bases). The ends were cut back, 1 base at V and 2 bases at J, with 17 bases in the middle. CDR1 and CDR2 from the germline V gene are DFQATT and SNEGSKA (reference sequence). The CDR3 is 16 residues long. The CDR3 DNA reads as TGCAGTGCTAGAGGTGACCCGGGACAAGCCAACTATGGCTACACCTTC. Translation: CSARGDPGQANYGYTF.